This T cell receptor beta chain was captured in a study of T cell repertoires in cytomegalovirus infection. This clonotype was observed once. The antigen remains unidentified. In TCRdb, the reads were re-called with MiXCR into one record per CDR3 protein. Of 900,000 to 950,000 distinct CDR3 sequences listed, under 40% are singletons. The CDR3 totals 14 residues. Trimming pared 0 bases from V and 4 bases from J, leaving 9 bases between. Germline V gives CDR1 ENHRY, CDR2 SYGVKD. This chain joins TRBV10-3 and TRBJ1-2; D remains ambiguous. The clonotype comes from a human donor in good health (CMV status not recorded). Some clones in this sample may be carry-over from other donors' samples. This specimen consisted of cultured CD8+ T cells from PBMCs, obtained from culture after CMV antigen stimulation. CDR3 bases: TGTGCCATCAGTGAGTCAGGGCTCAGCTATGGCTACACCTTC. Its protein product is CAISESGLSYGYTF.